Only one count was recorded for the clone carrying this T cell receptor (beta chain). Its antigen is not known. CDR3 size: 18 residues. Unmatched junction bases numbered 14, after V lost 6 bases and J lost 3 bases. The germline CDR1 and CDR2 sequences are WSHSY and SAAADI. Assay: immunoSEQ multiplex PCR; the TCRdb copy retains only in-frame clones and omits some. The table includes approximately 140,000 clones, roughly 91% detected once. This specimen comes from a study of T cell responses to AZD1222 COVID-19 vaccine. Findings and caveats of the study: Just a handful of people given AZD1222 tested seropositive at baseline.

The receptor was isolated from an adult in good health. Specimen: peripheral blood, collected on day 0 of AZD1222 vaccination. The rearrangement joins TRBV10-2 to TRBJ2-1; TRBD2 matches at 10 bases. The DNA for the CDR3 is TGCGCCAGCAGCGGGGACATGCAAGCGGGGGGGATCTACAATGAGCAGTTCTTC. It specifies CASSGDMQAGGIYNEQFF.